This paragraph reports one T cell receptor beta chain. Its antigen remains unidentified. These data originate in a study of T cell responses to AZD1222 COVID-19 vaccine. Study findings and constraints: Donors were largely white British and mainly female; clonal diversity was possibly underestimated. AZD1222 recipients seropositive at baseline numbered only 6 or 7. After two AZD1222 doses, spike-specific TCR breadth and depth rose versus day 0.

This CDR3 comprises 13 residues. Trimming at V came to 5 bases and at J to 3 bases, leaving 6 bases not matched to a gene. Germline CDR1 SQVTM, CDR2 ANQGSEA. The data were produced by immunoSEQ multiplex PCR, yet TCRdb's version contains in-frame clones alone and is incomplete. The data show around 120,000 clones, with around nine tenths seen just once and around 4.5% held by the top ten. Source: peripheral blood, taken on day 0 of AZD1222 vaccination. This clonotype was obtained from an adult in good health. V gene TRBV29-1 combines with J gene TRBJ1-2; 7 bases line up with TRBD1. The CDR3 loop is CSVTGQVDYGYTF. The CDR3 region has the DNA TGCAGCGTTACCGGACAGGTGGACTATGGCTACACCTTC.